A selection of T cell receptor beta chains follows, all from one sample in a study of blood T cell repertoires in COVID-19. TCRdb's table, derived via immunoSEQ multiplex PCR, lists solely in-frame clones and lacks some. The sample lists 220,000 or so clones; about 80% were seen once. Input material: PBMCs or T cells enriched from blood (not recorded which). These receptors originate from a woman aged 40 to 50 with acute COVID-19. The CDR3 runs from the conserved cysteine through the conserved F or W. The D gene is left open where the match is weak. Clone size is given for some rows only: seen once, a few or many times, or a class if the clone is expanded.

CDR3 length	V gene	J gene	clone size	D gene	CDR3 protein	CDR3 DNA
14	TRBV2	TRBJ1-6	NA	NA	CASSEGGQYSPLHF	TGTGCCAGCAGTGAAGGCGGACAGTATTCACCCCTCCACTTT
15	TRBV14	TRBJ2-1	few	TRBD2	CASSQGGGPVYEQFF	TGTGCCAGCAGCCAAGGCGGGGGGCCGGTGTATGAGCAGTTCTTC
14	TRBV7-8	TRBJ2-7	NA	NA	CASSLSRISYEQYF	TGTGCCAGCAGCTTGAGCAGGATTTCCTACGAGCAGTACTTC
14	TRBV19	TRBJ1-1	NA	NA	CASSTQTGSTEAFF	TGTGCCAGTAGTACCCAAACAGGGAGCACTGAAGCTTTCTTT
16	TRBV11-2	TRBJ2-7	NA	TRBD2	CASRPSWASGSSEQYF	TGTGCCAGCAGGCCTTCCTGGGCTAGCGGGAGCAGCGAGCAGTACTTC
13	TRBV29-1	TRBJ2-1	NA	TRBD2	CSVEMRTSHEQFF	TGCAGCGTTGAAATGAGGACTAGTCATGAGCAGTTCTTC
14	TRBV7-2	TRBJ2-1	NA	TRBD2	CASSSRRGGNEQFF	TGTGCCAGCAGCTCTCGACGGGGGGGGAATGAGCAGTTCTTC
15	TRBV9	TRBJ2-1	few	NA	CASSVSPTGYNEQFF	TGTGCCAGCAGCGTATCCCCGACAGGCTACAATGAGCAGTTCTTC
15	TRBV6-5	TRBJ1-3	once	NA	CASSPGATSGNTIYF	TGTGCCAGCAGTCCAGGGGCCACCTCTGGAAACACCATATATTTT
12	TRBV25-1	TRBJ1-2	NA	NA	CASNTGGYGYTF	TGTGCCAGCAACACCGGGGGCTATGGCTACACCTTC
14	TRBV2	TRBJ2-3	NA	TRBD2	CASSVGGSADTQYF	TGTGCCAGCAGTGTCGGCGGGAGTGCAGATACGCAGTATTTT
14	TRBV4-2	TRBJ2-5	NA	NA	CASSQVSLQETQYF	TGTGCCAGCAGCCAAGTGTCTCTTCAAGAGACCCAGTACTTC
15	TRBV29-1	TRBJ1-3	NA	NA	CSVSRGGYSGNTIYF	TGCAGCGTCTCCCGAGGAGGATACTCTGGAAACACCATATATTTT
16	TRBV5-1	TRBJ2-2	NA	TRBD1	CASSFTGGANTGELFF	TGCGCCAGCAGCTTCACAGGGGGCGCGAACACCGGGGAGCTGTTTTTT
14	TRBV19	TRBJ1-2	few	TRBD1	CASSIRQGDYGYTF	TGTGCCAGTAGTATACGCCAGGGGGACTATGGCTACACCTTC
14	TRBV10-3	TRBJ1-4	NA	TRBD1	CAISERTGIEKLFF	TGTGCCATCAGTGAAAGGACAGGGATAGAAAAACTGTTTTTT
13	TRBV6-6	TRBJ1-4	NA	NA	CASVNRANEKLFF	TGTGCCAGCGTGAACAGGGCTAATGAAAAACTGTTTTTT
13	TRBV19	TRBJ1-5	once	NA	CASSIPGQEPQHF	TGTGCCAGTAGCATCCCGGGACAAGAGCCCCAGCATTTT
13	TRBV19	TRBJ1-1	NA	NA	CASKGYRDTEAFF	TGTGCCAGTAAGGGGTATCGGGACACTGAAGCTTTCTTT
19	TRBV9	TRBJ2-7	NA	TRBD2	CASSVYPGLAGGSTYEQYF	TGTGCCAGCAGCGTATACCCAGGACTAGCGGGAGGGAGCACCTACGAGCAGTACTTC
14	TRBV4-2	TRBJ2-1	NA	NA	CASSQFVSLNEQFF	TGTGCCAGCAGCCAATTCGTCTCCTTGAATGAGCAGTTCTTC
17	TRBV4-1	TRBJ2-5	NA	TRBD2	CASSQASSGGPQETQYF	TGCGCCAGCAGCCAAGCCTCGAGCGGGGGGCCTCAAGAGACCCAGTACTTC
14	TRBV6-6	TRBJ2-1	NA	NA	CASSYSGGVYEQFF	TGTGCCAGCAGTTACTCCGGGGGAGTCTATGAGCAGTTCTTC
15	TRBV19	TRBJ1-5	NA	NA	CASSTSGGSSQPQHF	TGTGCCAGTAGTACGTCGGGGGGCTCAAGTCAGCCCCAGCATTTT
16	TRBV28	TRBJ1-2	NA	TRBD1	CASSRSRDSSNYGYTF	TGTGCCAGCAGCCGCTCCCGGGACAGCTCTAACTATGGCTACACCTTC
14	TRBV7-3	TRBJ1-6	NA	TRBD1	CASSLGDRNSPLHF	TGTGCCAGCAGCTTAGGGGACAGAAATTCACCCCTCCACTTT
14	TRBV24-1	TRBJ1-2	NA	NA	CATSEPPVNYGYTF	TGTGCCACCAGTGAACCCCCAGTGAACTATGGCTACACCTTC
12	TRBV18	TRBJ2-1	NA	NA	CASSPTSNEQFF	TGTGCCAGCTCACCAACTTCCAATGAGCAGTTCTTC
16	TRBV7-8	TRBJ1-4	NA	TRBD1	CASSWDSSLTNEKLFF	TGTGCCAGCAGCTGGGACAGCTCGCTAACTAATGAAAAACTGTTTTTT
15	TRBV19	TRBJ2-1	few	TRBD2	CASEPSGSSYNEQFF	TGTGCCAGTGAACCTAGCGGGAGCTCCTACAATGAGCAGTTCTTC
15	TRBV28	TRBJ2-7	NA	TRBD2	CASTPGGLTSYEQYF	TGTGCCAGCACTCCTGGGGGACTAACTTCCTACGAGCAGTACTTC
13	TRBV11-3	TRBJ1-3	NA	NA	CASSSTTGNTIYF	TGTGCCAGCAGCTCTACGACAGGAAACACCATATATTTT
13	TRBV28	TRBJ2-2	NA	NA	CASRIRASGELFF	TGTGCCAGCAGGATCAGGGCTTCCGGGGAGCTGTTTTTT
15	TRBV3-1/TRBV3-2	TRBJ1-4	NA	NA	CASSQEGHREVKLFF	TGTGCCAGCAGCCAAGAAGGGCACAGGGAAGTAAAACTGTTTTTT
15	TRBV9	TRBJ2-7	NA	NA	CASSVAPESSYEQYF	TGTGCCAGCAGCGTAGCTCCGGAGAGCTCCTACGAGCAGTACTTC
15	TRBV6-2/TRBV6-3	TRBJ2-4	NA	TRBD1	CASSWGQGPKNIQYF	TGTGCCAGCAGTTGGGGACAGGGACCCAAAAACATTCAGTACTTC
18	TRBV7-9	TRBJ1-3	NA	TRBD1	CASSLGTGTDVSGNTIYF	TGTGCCAGCAGCTTAGGGACAGGGACCGATGTCTCTGGAAACACCATATATTTT
15	TRBV11-2	TRBJ2-7	NA	NA	CASRPIKGISYEQYF	TGTGCCAGCAGACCCATCAAGGGGATTTCCTACGAGCAGTACTTC
14	TRBV15	TRBJ2-4	NA	TRBD2	CATSRPGLAGVQYF	TGTGCCACCAGCAGACCCGGACTAGCGGGAGTTCAGTACTTC
17	TRBV19	TRBJ1-5	NA	TRBD1	CASSPMDRGLINQPQHF	TGTGCCAGTAGTCCGATGGACAGGGGGCTTATCAATCAGCCCCAGCATTTT
19	TRBV24-1	TRBJ2-2	once	TRBD2	CATSDRSRIQRENTGELFF	TGTGCCACCAGTGATAGGTCGCGGATCCAGCGGGAGAACACCGGGGAGCTGTTTTTT
13	TRBV2	TRBJ2-3	few	TRBD2	CASLGGVTDTQYF	TGTGCCAGCCTTGGGGGGGTCACAGATACGCAGTATTTT
14	TRBV14	TRBJ1-2	NA	NA	CASSQEWGSYGYTF	TGTGCCAGCAGCCAAGAGTGGGGCAGCTATGGCTACACCTTC
11	TRBV6-2/TRBV6-3	TRBJ2-1	NA	NA	CASSTRNEQFF	TGTGCCAGCAGTACTAGAAATGAGCAGTTCTTC
13	TRBV5-4	TRBJ1-2	once	NA	CASSLDRKGGYTF	TGTGCCAGCAGCTTGGACAGGAAAGGTGGCTACACCTTC
19	TRBV18	TRBJ2-4	few	NA	CASSPPNLSHRSAKNIQYF	TGTGCCAGCTCACCACCGAATCTAAGTCATCGATCGGCCAAAAACATTCAGTACTTC
14	TRBV25-1	TRBJ1-2	NA	NA	CASSEGGRNYGYTF	TGTGCCAGCAGTGAGGGGGGACGGAACTATGGCTACACCTTC
14	TRBV3-1/TRBV3-2	TRBJ1-3	NA	NA	CASSQEYSGNTIYF	TGTGCCAGCAGCCAAGAATACTCTGGAAACACCATATATTTT